One sample yielded the 26 T cell receptor beta chains listed below, sequenced in a study of cytomegalovirus exposure and HLA in healthy donors. This PCR relied on a set of 60 Vbeta primers and 13 Jbeta primers. Sequencing was performed with immunoSEQ multiplex PCR; in TCRdb, only in-frame clones are kept and a portion is missing. The sample includes about 130,000 clones, 65% to 90% of them seen just once. The source material was PBMCs. Source of these receptors: a girl aged 2-10 years in good health and CMV-seronegative.

The chain links TRBV9 to TRBJ2-5; D possibly corresponds to TRBD1 (5 bases). Looked up from germline, CDR1 is SGDLS and CDR2 is YYNGEE. This CDR3 is 14 amino acids long. Trimming pared 10 bases from V and 1 base from J, leaving 17 bases between. The CDR3 spells CASNQGQPQETQYF. The CDR3 DNA is TGTGCCTCGAATCAGGGCCAACCCCAAGAGACCCAGTACTTC.

The rearrangement uses TRBV7-2 and TRBJ2-7, with TRBD2 matching 11 bases. J gave up 0 bases and V 5 bases, and 6 bases lay outside the gene matches. From germline, CDR1 is SGHTA and CDR2 FQGNSA. The CDR3 covers 16 residues. The CDR3 spells CASSPSGGLSSYEQYF. The CDR3 nucleotides are TGTGCCAGCAGCCCTAGCGGGGGGCTATCCTCCTACGAGCAGTACTTC.

The rearrangement uses TRBV6-5 and TRBJ1-2, with D maybe TRBD1 (5 bases). Trimming cost V 2 bases and J 4 bases, with 11 bases left between them. CDR3 length: 14 amino acids. From germline, CDR1 is MNHEY and CDR2 SVGAGI. CDR3 nucleotide sequence: TGTGCCAGCAGTTACGACAGTAGGCTCTATGGCTACACCTTC. It codes for CASSYDSRLYGYTF.

J is TRBJ1-2 and V is TRBV7-6; 11 bases map to TRBD1. V shed 5 bases, J shed 7 bases, and the junction held 18 bases outside the gene matches. Germline V gene data show CDR1 as SGHVS and CDR2 as FNYEAQ. This CDR3 is 18 amino acids long. This CDR3 reads CASSPTFGTGGFAGGYTF. CDR3 nucleotides: TGTGCCAGCAGCCCCACGTTCGGGACAGGGGGGTTTGCGGGTGGCTACACCTTC.

This clone has just one count. The J gene is TRBJ2-2, the V gene TRBV15; TRBD2 agrees at 9 bases. V dropped 0 bases and J dropped 4; count of bases not matched to a gene: 6. CDR3 size: 17 residues. Looked up from germline, CDR1 is LNHNV and CDR2 is YYDKDF (reference sequence). The CDR3 is CATSRDVSAGGTGELFF. CDR3 bases: TGTGCCACCAGCAGAGATGTTTCAGCGGGAGGCACCGGGGAGCTGTTTTTT.

Comments on this clone: One end of the junction is discordant with germline, which a read error may explain. The chain employs TRBV6-5 and TRBJ1-2; 8 positions match TRBD1. The CDR3 extends over 16 amino acids. Germline CDR1 and CDR2: MNHEY and SVGAGI. CDR3 protein: CASSNSQGATNYGYTF. The CDR3 nucleotides are TGTGCCAGCAGTAACTCCCAGGGGGCAACCAACTATGGCTACACCTTC.

The chain is built from TRBV4-2 and TRBJ1-5; the D is unclear. Germline V gene data show CDR1 as LGHNA and CDR2 as YNFKEQ. The CDR3 has 18 amino acids. V was shortened by 3 bases and J by 0 bases, with 18 bases between the two germline ends. The CDR3 nucleotides are TGTGCCAGCAGCCAGGAGAGGGTGAGTAGCCTTAGCAATCAGCCCCAGCATTTT. Its translation is CASSQERVSSLSNQPQHF.

The V call is TRBV5-1, the J call TRBJ2-3; TRBD2 matches at 13 bases. This CDR3 is built from 15 residues. Germline lookup yields CDR1 SGHRS and CDR2 YFSETQ. Trimming took 4 bases from V and 4 from J; bases not matched to a gene: 3. CDR3 nucleotide sequence: TGCGCCAGCAGCCTGACTAGCGGGAGGTCAGATACGCAGTATTTT. Translating gives CASSLTSGRSDTQYF.

V usage is TRBV6-5 and J usage is TRBJ1-2; tentatively, D is TRBD1 (6 bases). Per germline, CDR1 MNHEY and CDR2 SVGAGI. Trimming pared 6 bases from V and 4 bases from J, leaving 15 bases between. This CDR3 has 14 residues. The CDR3 loop reads CASRKLQGTYGYTF. The CDR3 DNA reads TGTGCCAGCAGAAAACTCCAGGGGACCTATGGCTACACCTTC.

The chain employs TRBV6-1 and TRBJ2-4, with D perhaps matching TRBD1 (6 bases). The CDR3 totals 12 residues. Trimming left V 5 bases short and J 13 bases short, with 15 bases between. CDR1 is MNHNS and CDR2 is SASEGT in the germline V gene. This chain's CDR3 is CASSPRGQKQYF. CDR3 sequence (DNA): TGTGCCAGCAGTCCCCGAGGACAGAAACAGTACTTC.

In this sample, this clone turned up a few times. The chain uses TRBV23-1 and TRBJ1-4, with 8 positions matching TRBD1. TRBV23-1 belongs to the ORF category, with a function that is uncertain. The J segment lost 1 base and the V segment lost 0 bases, leaving 10 bases of the junction unmatched. CDR3 length: 19 amino acids. The CDR3 DNA is TGCGCCAGCAGTCAATCGGGGACAGGCGAAAGGCGAACTAATGAAAAACTGTTTTTT. Its protein is CASSQSGTGERRTNEKLFF.

The chain recombines TRBV15 with TRBJ2-7; 7 bases match TRBD2. The V segment lost 8 bases and the J segment 3 bases; nucleotides outside the gene matches: 4. Germline values: CDR1 LNHNV, CDR2 YYDKDF (reference sequence). The CDR3 extends over 12 amino acids. Written as DNA, the CDR3 is TGTGCCACCGCTGAGCGGGGCTACGAGCAGTACTTC. It yields the protein CATAERGYEQYF.

This clone was counted between two and nine times. Germline and junction disagree at one end, which may indicate a read error. This chain links TRBV6-1 with TRBJ1-3, with TRBD1 matching over 10 bases. The CDR3 is made up of 14 amino acids. Germline CDR1 is MNHNS and CDR2 is SASEGT. For the CDR3, the DNA is TGTGCCTTCGGCGGGACAGGGGATATAAACATCATATATTTT. It codes for CAFGGTGDINIIYF.

The rearrangement links TRBV7-3 to TRBJ2-6, with a tentative D call TRBD1 (6 bases). This CDR3 contains 14 residues. Germline V lookup: CDR1 SGHTA, CDR2 FQGTGA. Trimming took off 6 bases at V and 9 bases at J, with 15 bases between the two ends. The CDR3 DNA follows: TGTGCCAGCAGTCTAGGGGGTACGGGCAACGTCCTGACTTTC. Translated: CASSLGGTGNVLTF.

The chain combines TRBV29-1 with TRBJ1-2; the D gene is possibly TRBD1 (5 bases). In germline, CDR1 is SQVTM, CDR2 ANQGSEA. V was pared by 0 bases and J by 4 bases, with 15 bases between. The CDR3 totals 15 residues. Here the CDR3 reads CSVEERPGPGYGYTF. DNA of the CDR3: TGCAGCGTTGAAGAACGGCCAGGGCCGGGCTATGGCTACACCTTC.

This chain connects TRBV7-6 to TRBJ2-7, with TRBD2 matching 7 bases. This CDR3 region has 18 residues. V shed 5 bases and J 1 base; nucleotides not matched to a gene: 17. Germline-derived CDR1 and CDR2 are SGHVS and FNYEAQ. CDR3 loop: CASSPRPVPGRLSYEQYF. CDR3 coding DNA: TGTGCCAGCAGCCCCCGTCCAGTGCCCGGGAGGTTGTCCTACGAGCAGTACTTC.

The chain is built from TRBV2 and TRBJ2-3; a weak D match, TRBD2 (5 bases). V was clipped by 9 bases and J by 3 bases, with 16 bases between them. Germline V gene data show CDR1 as SNHLY and CDR2 as FYNNEI. This CDR3 is built from 14 residues. The CDR3 nucleotides are TGTGCCAGTAGGAGCGGTATTGAGACAGATACGCAGTATTTT. This sequence encodes CASRSGIETDTQYF.

The chain combines TRBV30 with TRBJ1-4, with 8 positions matching TRBD1. The length of the CDR3 is 14 residues. Germline assignment: CDR1 GTSNPN and CDR2 SVGIG (reference sequence). Trimming cost V 2 bases and J 10 bases; bases outside gene matches: 9. The CDR3: CAWSRSGGSGKLFF. In DNA form, the CDR3 reads TGTGCCTGGAGTAGGTCAGGGGGCTCGGGAAAACTGTTTTTT.

J is TRBJ2-1 and V is TRBV6-1; 11 positions agree with TRBD2. This CDR3 region has 13 residues. The V and J ends lost 9 bases and 10 bases, in that order; junction bases with no gene match: 8. Germline-derived CDR1 and CDR2 are MNHNS and SASEGT. As DNA, the CDR3 is TGTGCCAGTCGCGGGACTAGCGGTCACGAGCAGTTCTTC. It translates to CASRGTSGHEQFF.

A single count supports this clone. The chain links TRBV19 to TRBJ1-4, with D possibly TRBD1 on 5 matching bases. The germline V gene has CDR1 LNHDA and CDR2 SQIVND (reference sequence). V lost 5 bases to trimming and J lost 1 base, with 11 bases between them. The CDR3 contains 15 residues. The CDR3 here is CASSPQGLTNEKLFF. The CDR3 DNA reads as TGTGCCAGTAGTCCGCAGGGCTTAACTAATGAAAAACTGTTTTTT.

Remarks on this clone: Other nucleotide sequences in the sample specify the same CDR3. The chain links TRBV6-4 to TRBJ2-3; the match to TRBD1 covers 8 bases. From germline, CDR1 is MRHNA and CDR2 SNTAGT. The CDR3 consists of 16 residues. V trimming: 3 bases; J trimming: 1 base; junction bases outside the gene matches: 6. CDR3 sequence reads: CASSEEQGDGTDTQYF. The CDR3 DNA reads as TGTGCCAGCAGTGAGGAACAGGGGGACGGCACAGATACGCAGTATTTT.

V and J are TRBV18 and TRBJ1-6, with a tentative D call TRBD1 (5 bases). Germline V gives CDR1 KGHSH, CDR2 LQKENI. CDR3 length: 14 residues. Between the trimmed V and J ends, which lost 0 bases and 14 bases, there was a span of 14 bases. The chain's CDR3 is CASSPPDRSLTLHF. The CDR3 coding sequence is TGTGCCAGCTCACCACCCGACAGATCGTTGACCCTCCACTTT.

There are a few counts of this clone. V gene TRBV2 combines with J gene TRBJ1-5; 7 bases align to TRBD1. This CDR3 has 14 residues. Germline V gives CDR1 SNHLY, CDR2 FYNNEI. V shed 3 bases, J shed 5 bases, and the junction held 4 bases outside the gene matches. The CDR3 bases are TGTGCCAGCAGTGACGGCAGGGGGGATCAGCCCCAGCATTTT. It translates to CASSDGRGDQPQHF. The variable domain in full, completed from reference TRBV2 and TRBJ1-5, reads EPEVTQTPSHQVTQMGQEVILRCVPISNHLYFYWYRQILGQKVEFLVSFYNNEISEKSEIFDDQFSVERPDGSNFTLKIRSTKLEDSAMYFCASSDGRGDQPQHFGDGTRLSIL.

The chain employs TRBV30 and TRBJ1-1, with D maybe TRBD1 (5 bases). This CDR3 comprises 13 residues. From germline, CDR1 is GTSNPN and CDR2 SVGIG (reference sequence). The V end lost 2 bases, the J end lost 3 bases, and 10 bases lay between the germline ends. This CDR3 is CAWSITGYTEAFF. For the CDR3, the DNA is TGTGCCTGGAGTATAACAGGATACACTGAAGCTTTCTTT.

The genes are TRBV9 and TRBJ2-1; 8 nucleotides line up with TRBD1. V was pared by 2 bases and J by 5 bases, with 9 bases of the junction left unmatched. The CDR3 spans 16 residues. CDR1 SGDLS and CDR2 YYNGEE come from the germline V gene. Here the CDR3 DNA reads TGTGCCAGCAGCGTTTTCGCCGGGACAGGTAACAATGAGCAGTTCTTC. Encoded protein: CASSVFAGTGNNEQFF.

The CDR3 bases are TGTGCCAGCAGCAAAAAAGGACAGGGTTTAGAGACCCAGTACTTC. Translating it yields CASSKKGQGLETQYF. The genes are TRBV13 and TRBJ2-5, with 8 bases matching TRBD1. Germline CDR1 reads PRHDT; CDR2 reads FYEKMQ (reference sequence). This CDR3 is 15 amino acids long. After removal of 5 bases from V and 4 bases from J, the junction contained 9 bases not matched to a gene.